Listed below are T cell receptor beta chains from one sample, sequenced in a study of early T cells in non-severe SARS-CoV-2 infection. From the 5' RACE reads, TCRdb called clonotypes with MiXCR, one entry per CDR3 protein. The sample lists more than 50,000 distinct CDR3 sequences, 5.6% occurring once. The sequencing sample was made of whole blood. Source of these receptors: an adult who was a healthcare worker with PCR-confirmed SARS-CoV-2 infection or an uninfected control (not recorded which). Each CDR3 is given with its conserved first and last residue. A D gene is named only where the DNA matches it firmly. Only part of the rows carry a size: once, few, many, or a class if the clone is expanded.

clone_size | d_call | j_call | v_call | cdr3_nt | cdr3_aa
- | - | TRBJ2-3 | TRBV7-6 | TGTGCCAGCAGCTTACTGGGAAGAACTAGCACAGATACGCAGTATTTT | CASSLLGRTSTDTQYF
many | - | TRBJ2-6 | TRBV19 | TGTGCCAGTAGTATGGGCAGCTCTGGGGCCAACGTCCTGACTTTC | CASSMGSSGANVLTF
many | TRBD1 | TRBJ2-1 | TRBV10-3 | TGTGCCATCAGTGCGGACAGGGGCTGGAATGAGCAGTTCTTC | CAISADRGWNEQFF
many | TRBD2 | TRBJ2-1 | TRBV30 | TGTGCCTGGAGTGTAAACGCGGGGGGCTACAATGAGCAGTTCTTC | CAWSVNAGGYNEQFF
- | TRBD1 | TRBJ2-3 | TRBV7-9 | TGTGCCAGCAGCTTAGGGAACAGGGGCGGCACAGATACGCAGTATTTT | CASSLGNRGGTDTQYF
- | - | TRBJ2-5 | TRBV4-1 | TGCGCCAGCAGCCAGGGTACTCCTCCCTGGGAGACCCAGTACTTC | CASSQGTPPWETQYF
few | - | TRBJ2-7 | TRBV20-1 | TGCAGTGCTAGAGCGACCTACGAGCAGTACTTC | CSARATYEQYF
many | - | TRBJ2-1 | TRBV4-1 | TGCGCCAGCAGCCAAGGGACTACAATCTACAATGAGCAGTTCTTC | CASSQGTTIYNEQFF
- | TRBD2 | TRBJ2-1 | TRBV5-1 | TGCGCCAGCAGCTTGTCAGCGGGGGGGCCGCAGTTCTTC | CASSLSAGGPQFF
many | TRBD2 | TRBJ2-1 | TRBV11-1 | TGTGCCAGCAGCTTAGAGCTCGTGGCTAGCGGGAGCTCCTACAATGAGCAGTTCTTC | CASSLELVASGSSYNEQFF
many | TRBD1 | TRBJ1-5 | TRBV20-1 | TGCAGTGCTAGAGTCGAGGGGACAGGGTCTCAGCCCCAGCATTTT | CSARVEGTGSQPQHF
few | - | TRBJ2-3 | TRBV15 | TGTGCCACCAGCAGAGATGGGTCTAGCACAGATACGCAGTATTTT | CATSRDGSSTDTQYF
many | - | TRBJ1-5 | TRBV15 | TGTGCCACCAGCAGAGATGTGGGGAATAGCAATCAGCCCCAGCATTTT | CATSRDVGNSNQPQHF
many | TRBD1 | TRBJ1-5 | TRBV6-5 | TGTGCCAGCCAGCGTAAACAGGGGAAGTATAGCAATCAGCCCCAGCATTTT | CASQRKQGKYSNQPQHF
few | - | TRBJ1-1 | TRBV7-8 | TGTGCCAGCAGCTTAGCGGCAGGCAGTAACACTGAAGCTTTCTTT | CASSLAAGSNTEAFF
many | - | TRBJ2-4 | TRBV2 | TGTGCCAGCAGTGAAGGAGGGGGAGTGAACATTCAGTACTTC | CASSEGGGVNIQYF
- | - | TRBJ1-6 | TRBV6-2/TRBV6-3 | TGTGCCAGCAGTTACTCCGGGGGGAATTCACCCCTCCACTTT | CASSYSGGNSPLHF
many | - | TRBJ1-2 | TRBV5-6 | TGTGCCAGCAGCGCCAGCCTCTCCGGGCTGGCTAACTATGGCTACACCTTC | CASSASLSGLANYGYTF
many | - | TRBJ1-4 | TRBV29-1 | TGCAGCGTTGGCCAGGGCGGAGAAAAACTGTTTTTT | CSVGQGGEKLFF
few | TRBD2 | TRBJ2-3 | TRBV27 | TGTGCCAGCACCGATCATAGCGGGGGCAGCACAGATACGCAGTATTTT | CASTDHSGGSTDTQYF
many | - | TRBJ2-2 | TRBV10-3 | TGTGCCATCAGTGGGACCTCCCTGGAAACCGGGGAGCTGTTTTTT | CAISGTSLETGELFF
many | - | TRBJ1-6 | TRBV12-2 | TGTGCAAGTCGCTTGGGGTACGATTCACCCCTCCACTTT | CASRLGYDSPLHF
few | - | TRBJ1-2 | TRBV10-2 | TGCGCCAGCAGTGAGACCAATGGATTATACGATGGCTACACCTTC | CASSETNGLYDGYTF
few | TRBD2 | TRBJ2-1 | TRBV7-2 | TGTGCCAGCAGCTTCCTAGCGGGAGCCTACAATGAGCAGTTCTTC | CASSFLAGAYNEQFF
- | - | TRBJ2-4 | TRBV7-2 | TGTGCCAGCAGCTTAGATCGACAGTTCCTAGCCAAAAACATTCAGTACTTC | CASSLDRQFLAKNIQYF
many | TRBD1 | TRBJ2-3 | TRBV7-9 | TGTGCCAGCAGCTTTGGGACAGGGGTGGGAGATACGCAGTATTTT | CASSFGTGVGDTQYF
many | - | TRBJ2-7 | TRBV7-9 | TGTGCCAGCAGCTCCCTTGAGCGCGAGCAGTACTTC | CASSSLEREQYF
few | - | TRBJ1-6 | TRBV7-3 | TGTGCCAGCAGCCTAAGACCGGATTCACCCCTCCACTTT | CASSLRPDSPLHF
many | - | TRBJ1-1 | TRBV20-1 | TGCAGTGCTTCAGGTCCCCCAGGGAACACTGAAGCTTTCTTT | CSASGPPGNTEAFF
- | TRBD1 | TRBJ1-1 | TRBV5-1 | TGCGCCAGCAGCCCGGGGACAGGGATCAGTGAAGATTTCTTT | CASSPGTGISEDFF
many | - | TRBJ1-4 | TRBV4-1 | TGCGCCAGCTCCCCCGGCGGCAGGACTGCGGAAAAACTGTTTTTT | CASSPGGRTAEKLFF
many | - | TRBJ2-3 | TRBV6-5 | TGTGCCAGCAGTTACGTGCGCGGGACTGGGACCTCCTCCCAGTATTTT | CASSYVRGTGTSSQYF
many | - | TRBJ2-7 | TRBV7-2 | TGTGCCAGCAGCTTAAAATCATGGGGTTACGAGCAGTACTTC | CASSLKSWGYEQYF
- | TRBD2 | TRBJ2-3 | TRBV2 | TGTGCCAGCAGGACTAGCGGGAGGGTAATGGATACGCAGTATTTT | CASRTSGRVMDTQYF
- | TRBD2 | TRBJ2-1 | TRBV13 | TGTGCCAGCAGCTTAGGCCCTGCGGGGGGAAGCAATGAGCAGTTCTTC | CASSLGPAGGSNEQFF
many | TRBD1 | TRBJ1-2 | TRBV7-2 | TGTGCCAGCACCATGAGGGGGAGACAGGGTAGCTATGGCTACACCTTC | CASTMRGRQGSYGYTF
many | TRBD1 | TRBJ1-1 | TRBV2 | TGTGCCAGCATACGACAGGGATACACTGAAGCTTTCTTT | CASIRQGYTEAFF
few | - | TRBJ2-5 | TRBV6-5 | TGTGCCAGCAGTTACCCCATCGACGGGGACCCTCTGACAATAAAGACCCAGTACTTC | CASSYPIDGDPLTIKTQYF
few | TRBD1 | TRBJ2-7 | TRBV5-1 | TGCGCCAGCAGCTTTAGCGGACAGGGGTACGAGCAGTACTTC | CASSFSGQGYEQYF
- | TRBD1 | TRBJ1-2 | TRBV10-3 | TGTGCCATCAGTGAGGACAGGGACTATGGCTACACCTTC | CAISEDRDYGYTF
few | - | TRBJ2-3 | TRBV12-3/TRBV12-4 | TGTGCCTCAGCACGTTCGGGGGCTTTAGGGACAGATACGCAGTATTTT | CASARSGALGTDTQYF
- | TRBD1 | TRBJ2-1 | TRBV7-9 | TGTGCCAGCAGCTCCGCGCACGGGTCGACAGGGGGCTTGAAGAATGAGCAGTTCTTC | CASSSAHGSTGGLKNEQFF
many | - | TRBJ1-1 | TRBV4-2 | TGTGCCAGCAGCCAGGGGCGGACTGAAGCTTTCTTT | CASSQGRTEAFF
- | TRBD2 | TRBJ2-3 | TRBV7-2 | TGTGCCAGCAGCGGACTAGCAGATACGCAGTATTTT | CASSGLADTQYF
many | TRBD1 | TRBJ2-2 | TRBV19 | TGTGCCAGTAGCACAGGGGCCGGGGAGCTGTTTTTT | CASSTGAGELFF
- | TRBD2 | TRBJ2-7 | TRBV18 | TGTGCCAGCTCACCATTTACTAGCGGAGGGAGCTCCTACGAGCAGTACTTC | CASSPFTSGGSSYEQYF
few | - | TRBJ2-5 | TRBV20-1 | TGCAGTGCTAGGGTTCAAGAGACCCAGTACTTC | CSARVQETQYF
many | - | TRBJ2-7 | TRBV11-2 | TGTGCCAGCAGCTTAGATCTGGGCGAGCAGTACTTC | CASSLDLGEQYF
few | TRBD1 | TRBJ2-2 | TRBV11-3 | TGTGCCAGCAGCTTAGACCGGGGGACAGGGGCCGGGGAGCTGTTTTTT | CASSLDRGTGAGELFF
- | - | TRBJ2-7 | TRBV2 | TGTGCCAGCAGTGAAGTGGGCCTCCTCGCCGCCGAGCAGTACTTC | CASSEVGLLAAEQYF
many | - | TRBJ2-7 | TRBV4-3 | TGCGCCAGCAGCCAAGAGGTCAGGGGGGGATACGAGCAGTACTTC | CASSQEVRGGYEQYF
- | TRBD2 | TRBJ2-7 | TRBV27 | TGTGCCAGCAGTTCGGGACTAGCGGGAGTTCCGTACTTC | CASSSGLAGVPYF
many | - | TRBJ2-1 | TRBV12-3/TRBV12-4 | TGTGCCAGCAGCCCCGGTTCGGGTGAGCAGTTCTTC | CASSPGSGEQFF
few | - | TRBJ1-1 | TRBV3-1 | TGTGCCAGCAGCCCCAGCCTCATCCCGAACACTGAAGCTTTCTTT | CASSPSLIPNTEAFF
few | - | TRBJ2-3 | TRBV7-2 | TGTGCCAGCAGCTCACATAGGGATACGCAGTATTTT | CASSSHRDTQYF
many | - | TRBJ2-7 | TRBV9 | TGTGCCAGCAGCGAGGACATAGGGTCCTACGAGCAGTACTTC | CASSEDIGSYEQYF